Following are 4 T cell receptor beta chains from one sample sequenced in a study of T cell clones after liver transplantation. This table comes from immunoSEQ multiplex PCR, and its TCRdb copy is limited to in-frame clones, with some not included. The table includes roughly 50,000 clones, around 84% detected once. The sample in question was CD4+ T cells from blood, obtained before liver transplant. The receptors come from a human donor who received a liver transplant.

The chain joins TRBV7-9 to TRBJ2-1; the match to TRBD2 covers 10 bases. This CDR3 has 12 residues. Germline-derived CDR1 and CDR2 are SEHNR and FQNEAQ (reference sequence). The V gene end was trimmed by 5 bases and the J gene end by 11 bases; junction bases not matched to a gene: 3. CDR3 nucleotide sequence: TGTGCCAGCAGCGCTAGCGGGAGTCAGCAGTTCTTC. Amino acids: CASSASGSQQFF.

This clone came up once. The chain recombines TRBV7-2 with TRBJ2-1; 8 nucleotides match TRBD2. CDR3 length: 13 residues. V dropped 3 bases and J dropped 15; count of bases not matched to a gene: 10. Germline CDR1 and CDR2: SGHTA and FQGNSA. The CDR3 nucleotides read TGTGCCAGCAGCTTCGCCCCTGCGGGAGGCTGGTTCTTC. The encoded protein is CASSFAPAGGWFF.

V is TRBV5-1 and J is TRBJ2-7, with 8 bases matching TRBD2. Trimming at V came to 6 bases and at J to 2 bases, leaving 7 bases not matched to a gene. CDR3 length equals 14 residues. The V gene's germline CDR1 is SGHRS and CDR2 YFSETQ. CDR3 residues: CASTPRGGPYEQYF. CDR3 bases: TGCGCCAGCACCCCCCGGGGGGGCCCCTACGAGCAGTACTTC.

The chain recombines TRBV7-2 with TRBJ2-2; TRBD1 might be the D (6 bases). V was pared by 1 base and J by 3 bases, with 9 bases between. Germline V gives CDR1 SGHTA, CDR2 FQGNSA. There are 15 residues in the CDR3. CDR3 DNA sequence: TGTGCCAGCAGCTTAGACAGGGTATACACCGGGGAGCTGTTTTTT. This codes for CASSLDRVYTGELFF.